The present T cell receptor (beta chain) was sequenced within a study of T cell responses to AZD1222 COVID-19 vaccine. Overall study: Doses given second, at about 4 or about 12 weeks, were pooled. Study findings and constraints: There were mostly white British donors and more females than males, and clonal diversity was possibly underestimated.

The germline gives CDR1 SGHAT, CDR2 FQNNGV. The CDR3 has 11 amino acids. V was trimmed by 7 bases and J by 6 bases, leaving 10 bases between them. Method: immunoSEQ multiplex PCR; TCRdb's copy keeps in-frame clones and lacks some. The repertoire holds more than 100,000 clones, with 75% to 90% as singletons. Turning to this clone: What it binds is not known.

The V gene is TRBV11-2, the J gene TRBJ2-7, with D uncertain. This receptor was obtained from an adult in good health. The source was peripheral blood, collected on day 0 of AZD1222 vaccination. This CDR3 is CASKKDAEQYF. CDR3 DNA: TGTGCCAGCAAAAAGGACGCCGAGCAGTACTTC.